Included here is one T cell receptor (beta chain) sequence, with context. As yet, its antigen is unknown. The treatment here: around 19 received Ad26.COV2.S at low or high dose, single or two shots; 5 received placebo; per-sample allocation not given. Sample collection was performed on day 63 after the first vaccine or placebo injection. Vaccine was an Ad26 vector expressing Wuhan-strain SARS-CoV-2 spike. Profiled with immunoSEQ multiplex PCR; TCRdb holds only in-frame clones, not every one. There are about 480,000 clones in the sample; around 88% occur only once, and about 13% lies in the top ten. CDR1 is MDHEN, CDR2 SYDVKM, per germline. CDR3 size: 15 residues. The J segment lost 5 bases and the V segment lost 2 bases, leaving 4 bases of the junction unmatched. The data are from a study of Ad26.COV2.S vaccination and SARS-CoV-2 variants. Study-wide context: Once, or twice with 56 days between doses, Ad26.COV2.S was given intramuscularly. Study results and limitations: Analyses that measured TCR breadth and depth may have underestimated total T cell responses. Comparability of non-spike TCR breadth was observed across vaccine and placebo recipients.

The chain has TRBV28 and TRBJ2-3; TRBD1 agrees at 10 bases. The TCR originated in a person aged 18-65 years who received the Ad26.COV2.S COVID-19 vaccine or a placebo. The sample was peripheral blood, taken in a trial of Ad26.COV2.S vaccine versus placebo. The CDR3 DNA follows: TGTGCCAGCAGTTTAGGGACAGGGGCGAGAGATACGCAGTATTTT. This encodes CASSLGTGARDTQYF.